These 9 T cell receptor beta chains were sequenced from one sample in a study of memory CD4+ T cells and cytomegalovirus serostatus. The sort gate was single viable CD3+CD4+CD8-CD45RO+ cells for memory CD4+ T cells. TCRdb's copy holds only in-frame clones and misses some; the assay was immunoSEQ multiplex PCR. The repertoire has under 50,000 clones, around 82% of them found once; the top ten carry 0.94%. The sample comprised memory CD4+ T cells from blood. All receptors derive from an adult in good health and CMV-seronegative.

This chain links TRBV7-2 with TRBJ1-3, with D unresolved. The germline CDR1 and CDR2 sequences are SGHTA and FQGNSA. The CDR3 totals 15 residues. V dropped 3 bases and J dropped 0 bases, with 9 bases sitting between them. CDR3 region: CASSFLESSGNTIYF. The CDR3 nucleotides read TGTGCCAGCAGCTTCCTTGAAAGCTCTGGAAACACCATATATTTT.

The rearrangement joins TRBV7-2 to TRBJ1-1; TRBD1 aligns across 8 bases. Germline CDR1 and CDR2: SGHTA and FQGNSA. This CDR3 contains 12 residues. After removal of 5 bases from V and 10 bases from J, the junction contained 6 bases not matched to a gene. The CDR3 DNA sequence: TGTGCCAGCAGCGGACAGGGAATGAGAGCTTTCTTT. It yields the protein CASSGQGMRAFF.

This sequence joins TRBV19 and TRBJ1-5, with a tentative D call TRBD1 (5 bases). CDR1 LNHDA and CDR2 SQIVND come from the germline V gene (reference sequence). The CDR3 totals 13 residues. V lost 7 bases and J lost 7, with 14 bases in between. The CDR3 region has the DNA TGTGCCAGTAATAAGGGGATAGAGCAGCCCCAGCATTTT. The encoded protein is CASNKGIEQPQHF.

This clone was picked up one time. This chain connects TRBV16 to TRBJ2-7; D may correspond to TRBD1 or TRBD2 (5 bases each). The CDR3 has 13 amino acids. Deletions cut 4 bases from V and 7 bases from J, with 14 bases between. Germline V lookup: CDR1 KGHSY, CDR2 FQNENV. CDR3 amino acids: CASSLQGRGEQYF. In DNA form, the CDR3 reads TGTGCCAGCAGCCTCCAGGGCCGCGGGGAGCAGTACTTC.

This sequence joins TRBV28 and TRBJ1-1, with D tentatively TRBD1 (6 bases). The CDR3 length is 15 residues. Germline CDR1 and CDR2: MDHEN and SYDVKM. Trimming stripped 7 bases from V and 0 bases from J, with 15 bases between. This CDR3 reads CASTPIDRLNTEAFF. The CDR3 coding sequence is TGTGCCAGCACACCGATAGACAGGTTGAACACTGAAGCTTTCTTT.

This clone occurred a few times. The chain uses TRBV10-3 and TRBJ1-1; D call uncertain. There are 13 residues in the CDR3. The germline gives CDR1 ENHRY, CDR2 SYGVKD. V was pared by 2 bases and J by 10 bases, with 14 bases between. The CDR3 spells CAISEVDAGGAFF. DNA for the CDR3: TGTGCCATCAGTGAGGTAGACGCCGGAGGAGCTTTCTTT.

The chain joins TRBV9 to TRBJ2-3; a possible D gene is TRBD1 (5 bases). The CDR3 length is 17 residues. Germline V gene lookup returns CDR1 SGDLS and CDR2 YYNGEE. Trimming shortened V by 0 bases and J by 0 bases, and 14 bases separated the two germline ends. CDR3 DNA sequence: TGTGCCAGCAGCGTAGGGATAGGGGCGACTAGCACAGATACGCAGTATTTT. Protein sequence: CASSVGIGATSTDTQYF. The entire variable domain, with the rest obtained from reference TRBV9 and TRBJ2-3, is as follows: DSGVTQTPKHLITATGQRVTLRCSPRSGDLSVYWYQQSLDQGLQFLIQYYNGEERAKGNILERFSAQQFPDLHSELNLSSLELGDSALYFCASSVGIGATSTDTQYFGPGTRLTVL.

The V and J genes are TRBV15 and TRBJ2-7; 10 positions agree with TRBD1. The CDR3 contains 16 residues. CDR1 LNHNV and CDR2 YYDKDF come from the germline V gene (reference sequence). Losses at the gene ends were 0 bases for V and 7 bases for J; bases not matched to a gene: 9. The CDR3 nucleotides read TGTGCCACCAGCAGAGATCTGACAGGGGGCGTGGGGGAGCAGTACTTC. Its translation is CATSRDLTGGVGEQYF. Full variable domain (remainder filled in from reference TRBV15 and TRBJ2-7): DAMVIQNPRYQVTQFGKPVTLSCSQTLNHNVMYWYQQKSSQAPKLLFHYYDKDFNNEADTPDNFQSRRPNTSFCFLDIRSPGLGDTAMYLCATSRDLTGGVGEQYFGPGTRLTVT.

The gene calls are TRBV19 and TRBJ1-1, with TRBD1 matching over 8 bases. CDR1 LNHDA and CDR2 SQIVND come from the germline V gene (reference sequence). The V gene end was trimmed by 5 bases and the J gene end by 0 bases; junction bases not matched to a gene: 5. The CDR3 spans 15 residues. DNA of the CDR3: TGTGCCAGTAGTGCCAGACAGGGGATGAACACTGAAGCTTTCTTT. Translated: CASSARQGMNTEAFF.